A selection of T cell receptor beta chains follows, all from one sample in a study of blood T cell repertoires in COVID-19. Sequencing used immunoSEQ multiplex PCR; TCRdb keeps in-frame clones, though not all of them. The table has 150,000 to 250,000 clones, 80% to 85% seen once; the top ten hold around 7%. Material for sequencing was PBMCs or T cells enriched from blood (not recorded which). Source of these receptors: a man between 40 and 49 years old who had recovered from COVID-19. Both conserved end residues are part of each CDR3. A D gene is named only where the DNA matches it firmly. Expanded clones get a size class; other rows say once, few or many, or leave the size out.

j_call	clone_size	d_call	v_call	cdr3_nt	cdr3_aa
TRBJ1-2	NA	NA	TRBV4-1	TGCGCCAGCAGCCAAGGGGAGGGAGGTAACTATGGCTACACCTTC	CASSQGEGGNYGYTF
TRBJ2-3	NA	TRBD1	TRBV7-2	TGTGCCAGCAGCTTAGCTTTCGGGACAGGGGGGCCAGATACGCAGTATTTT	CASSLAFGTGGPDTQYF
TRBJ1-2	NA	TRBD1	TRBV6-5	TGTGCCAGCAGGGGGGACAGCTTCTATGGCTACACCTTC	CASRGDSFYGYTF
TRBJ2-7	NA	NA	TRBV5-6	TGTGCCAGCAGCTTGGGGAGGGGATCCTACGAGCAGTACTTC	CASSLGRGSYEQYF
TRBJ1-6	NA	NA	TRBV6-1	TGTGCCAGCAGTGAACAAGGCGGTAGCTCCTATAATTCACCCCTCCACTTT	CASSEQGGSSYNSPLHF
TRBJ1-3	NA	NA	TRBV5-4	TGTGCCAGCAGCTTGGAACAGGGCAACACCATATATTTT	CASSLEQGNTIYF
TRBJ1-2	NA	NA	TRBV5-1	TGCGCCAGCAGCCCGGAGGCGTCAGACACTCGGGGCTACACCTTC	CASSPEASDTRGYTF
TRBJ1-1	NA	NA	TRBV2	TGTGCCAGCAGTGTAGGAGCGGCTTTCTTT	CASSVGAAFF
TRBJ1-2	NA	NA	TRBV2	TGTGCCAGCAGTGAGAGGGACGGGACTTGGGATGGCTACACCTTC	CASSERDGTWDGYTF
TRBJ2-3	NA	NA	TRBV6-5	TGTGCCAGCAGTCCCTATCTATCCGCAGATACGCAGTATTTT	CASSPYLSADTQYF
TRBJ1-1	few	NA	TRBV4-1	TGCGCCAGCAGCACTCAGGGGAACACTGAAGCTTTCTTT	CASSTQGNTEAFF
TRBJ1-2	NA	NA	TRBV15	TGTGCCACCAGCTCCTCCTTCGGGGATGGCTACACCTTC	CATSSSFGDGYTF
TRBJ2-1	NA	NA	TRBV2	TGTGCCAGCAGTGAAGCGCGGCTAGCCTACTACAATGAGCAGTTCTTC	CASSEARLAYYNEQFF
TRBJ1-6	NA	TRBD1	TRBV7-9	TGTGCCAGCAGCTTGGGGACAGCGGAAAGGGGAAATTCACCCCTCCACTTT	CASSLGTAERGNSPLHF
TRBJ2-7	NA	TRBD1	TRBV19	TGTGCCAGTAGTATAGACGGGGACAGGGCTACCTACGAGCAGTACTTC	CASSIDGDRATYEQYF
TRBJ1-4	NA	TRBD1	TRBV7-2	TGTGCCAGCAGGTCGACAGGGGGCGAGAATGAAAAACTGTTTTTT	CASRSTGGENEKLFF
TRBJ1-4	NA	NA	TRBV11-2	TGTGCCAGCAGCTTAGAACGGTCCGGTGAAAAACTGTTTTTT	CASSLERSGEKLFF
TRBJ2-7	NA	NA	TRBV5-1	TGCGCCAGCAGTATAACAGGTTCAGCCTACGAGCAGTACTTC	CASSITGSAYEQYF
TRBJ2-3	NA	TRBD1	TRBV9	TGTGCCAGCAGCGTGGGACAGGGGCCACACACAGATACGCAGTATTTT	CASSVGQGPHTDTQYF
TRBJ2-7	once	TRBD1	TRBV6-6	TGTGCCAGCACCAGGGGACAGGGGTTCCACGAGCAGTACTTC	CASTRGQGFHEQYF